The rows below give T cell receptor beta chains drawn from one sample of a study of blood T cell repertoires in COVID-19. Generated by immunoSEQ multiplex PCR, the TCRdb table keeps only in-frame clones and is missing some. The table lists around 96,000 clones, roughly 96% of them singletons. Sequenced sample: peripheral blood. These receptors all stem from a human donor with active COVID-19. The donor label of this sample is uncertain. Each CDR3 is given with its conserved first and last residue. D genes are given only for firm matches. Clone size is not always given. Where it is, it says once, few, many or a class for expanded clones.

v_call	d_call	clone_size	j_call	cdr3_nt	cdr3_aa
TRBV2	TRBD2	-	TRBJ2-1	TGTGCCAGCAGTGATTGGGGACTAGAAACTGAGCAGTTCTTC	CASSDWGLETEQFF
TRBV27	TRBD1	-	TRBJ1-1	TGTGCCAGCAGTTTTGGCGGAGCAGGGGGACGAGGGACTGAAGCTTTCTTT	CASSFGGAGGRGTEAFF
TRBV6-4	-	-	TRBJ2-3	TGTGCCAGCAGTGACCGGGAAGGGGATACGCAGTATTTT	CASSDREGDTQYF
TRBV27	TRBD2	-	TRBJ2-7	TGTGCCAGCAGTCCGGGACTAGCGGGGGGATCCTACGAGCAGTACTTC	CASSPGLAGGSYEQYF
TRBV27	-	-	TRBJ2-7	TGTGCCAGCAGACCGACACGCTCCTACGAGCAGTACTTC	CASRPTRSYEQYF
TRBV5-1	-	-	TRBJ1-1	TGCGCCAGCAGCTCGACAGGTTGGAACACTGAAGCTTTCTTT	CASSSTGWNTEAFF
TRBV6-1	-	-	TRBJ1-1	TGTGCCAGCAGTGAATCGGAGGGGAAAGCTTTCTTT	CASSESEGKAFF
TRBV12-3/TRBV12-4	-	-	TRBJ1-2	TGTGCCAGCAGTTTAGTCCAGTCCTATGGCTACACCTTC	CASSLVQSYGYTF
TRBV5-4	-	-	TRBJ2-7	TGTGCCAGCAGCTCCCTATCGGTCGGGGGCTACGAGCAGTACTTC	CASSSLSVGGYEQYF
TRBV5-4	-	-	TRBJ2-5	TGTGCCAGCAGCTTGGCCGGGAGCGGCACCCAGCGCGGCCAGTACTTC	CASSLAGSGTQRGQYF
TRBV27	-	-	TRBJ2-3	TGTGCCACTCAAGGACAGCTATACACAGATACGCAGTATTTT	CATQGQLYTDTQYF
TRBV6-5	-	-	TRBJ2-2	TGTGCCAGCAGCAACGACAGGCCGGGCACCGGGGAGCTGTTTTTT	CASSNDRPGTGELFF
TRBV18	-	-	TRBJ1-6	TGTGCCAGCTCACCACCGGGGTTCGGGAGTTCCACATCACCCCTCCACTTT	CASSPPGFGSSTSPLHF
TRBV12-3/TRBV12-4	-	once	TRBJ1-1	TGTGCCAGCAGTTTACAATTGAACACTGAAGCTTTCTTT	CASSLQLNTEAFF